Shown below are 4 T cell receptor beta chains from a single sample sequenced in a study of control samples from healthy donors and cancer patients. Assay used: immunoSEQ multiplex PCR; TCRdb lists only in-frame clones, some missing. The sample has 100,000 or so clones, roughly nine tenths seen once; the top ten hold nearly 0.95%. Sequenced input: blood. The receptors were sampled from a woman aged 25 to 39 in good health.

The rearrangement uses TRBV9 and TRBJ2-2; D possibly corresponds to TRBD2 (5 bases). Germline V CDR1 and CDR2: SGDLS, YYNGEE. V lost 0 bases and J 1 base, leaving 13 bases between the germline ends. CDR3 length: 17 residues. CDR3 loop: CASSVALAQKNTGELFF. As DNA, the CDR3 is TGTGCCAGCAGCGTAGCTCTAGCCCAAAAGAACACCGGGGAGCTGTTTTTT. Full variable domain (missing parts from reference TRBV9 and TRBJ2-2): DSGVTQTPKHLITATGQRVTLRCSPRSGDLSVYWYQQSLDQGLQFLIQYYNGEERAKGNILERFSAQQFPDLHSELNLSSLELGDSALYFCASSVALAQKNTGELFFGEGSRLTVL.

V and J are TRBV5-8 and TRBJ2-1; the match to TRBD2 covers 7 bases. The germline V gene has CDR1 SGHTS and CDR2 YDEGEE. V shed 0 bases and J 15 bases; nucleotides not matched to a gene: 6. The CDR3 consists of 12 residues. The CDR3 nucleotides read TGTGCCAGCAGCTTGGAACGGGAGGCCGTGTTCTTC. This codes for CASSLEREAVFF. Together with reference TRBV5-8 and TRBJ2-1, the CDR3 gives the full variable domain: EAGVTQSPTHLIKTRGQQATLRCSPISGHTSVYWYQQALGLGLQFLLWYDEGEERNRGNFPPRFSGRQFPNYSSELNVNALELEDSALYLCASSLEREAVFFGPGTRLTVL.

This clone was detected a few times. CDR3 coding DNA: TGTGCCAGTAGCAGGGGTACCCTAGGGGGCGAGCAGTACTTC. Its protein is CASSRGTLGGEQYF. The chain links TRBV19 to TRBJ2-7; possibly TRBD1 for D (6 bases). The CDR3 sequence is 14 residues long. Per the germline V gene, CDR1 is LNHDA and CDR2 is SQIVND (reference sequence). Trimming shortened V by 6 bases and J by 6 bases, and 18 bases separated the two germline ends.

V and J are TRBV7-9 and TRBJ1-3; D is ambiguous. This CDR3 contains 13 residues. Per the germline V gene, CDR1 is SEHNR and CDR2 is FQNEAQ (reference sequence). Between the trimmed V and J ends, which lost 5 bases and 3 bases, there was a span of 8 bases. The CDR3 coding sequence is TGTGCCAGCAGCCGTGACGGTGGAAACACCATATATTTT. Protein: CASSRDGGNTIYF.